This T cell receptor beta chain came from a study of cytotoxic CD8 clonotypes in ibrutinib-treated CLL. As for the study in general: Once treatment had gone on for a median of 12 months, range 6 to 36, response samples were drawn. Study outcomes and limitations: Public clonotypes were seen rarely and were contracted or stable on treatment. Starting clonality was above that of age-matched healthy donors and tracked circulating CD8+ T-cell counts.

With regard to this clone: The antigen is undetermined.

This table comes from immunoSEQ multiplex PCR, and its TCRdb copy is limited to in-frame clones, with some not included. The table lists 250,000 or so clones, under 75% of them singletons. This CDR3 is built from 13 residues. The germline gives CDR1 SGHVS, CDR2 FQNEAQ. V gave up 11 bases and J gave up 4 bases, with 15 bases separating them. The TCR comes from a human donor with chronic lymphocytic leukemia. Sequenced material: PBMCs, taken after 24 months of ibrutinib treatment. The chain carries TRBV7-8 and TRBJ2-1; TRBD1 or TRBD2 may be the D gene (5 bases each). CDR3 region: CAGSRGEYNEQFF. As DNA, the CDR3 is TGTGCCGGGTCGAGGGGAGAATACAATGAGCAGTTCTTC.